This TCR beta chain appears in the sequencing data of a study of blood T cells in healthy people across ages. Notes on the study in general: The study found more naive CD4+ cells and higher diversity in long-lived than aged donors. Without sorted subsets, naive and antigen-experienced compartments could not be conclusively compared.

Total RNA extracted from each sample amounted to at least 5 micrograms. The CDR3 has 15 residues. Germline V gene data show CDR1 as DFQATT and CDR2 as SNEGSKA (reference sequence). A sample-barcoded 5' primer and a J-beta primer mix were used in a second PCR of roughly 7 to 11 cycles. TCRdb re-called the 5' RACE reads through MiXCR, storing one row per CDR3 protein. This sample carries some 1.5 million distinct CDR3 sequences, under 30% of them seen once, and the ten largest clones take approximately 7.7%. About this clonotype itself: Its cognate antigen is unknown. A junction boundary mismatches the germline segment, possibly from a read error.

The TCR comes from a woman aged 25 to 39 in good health. The sequencing input was blood. The chain carries TRBV20-1 and TRBJ2-3, with 8 nucleotides matching TRBD2. The CDR3 reads CGALWISGVSDTQYF. As DNA, the CDR3 is TGCGGTGCCTTATGGATTAGCGGGGTTTCGGATACGCAGTATTTT.